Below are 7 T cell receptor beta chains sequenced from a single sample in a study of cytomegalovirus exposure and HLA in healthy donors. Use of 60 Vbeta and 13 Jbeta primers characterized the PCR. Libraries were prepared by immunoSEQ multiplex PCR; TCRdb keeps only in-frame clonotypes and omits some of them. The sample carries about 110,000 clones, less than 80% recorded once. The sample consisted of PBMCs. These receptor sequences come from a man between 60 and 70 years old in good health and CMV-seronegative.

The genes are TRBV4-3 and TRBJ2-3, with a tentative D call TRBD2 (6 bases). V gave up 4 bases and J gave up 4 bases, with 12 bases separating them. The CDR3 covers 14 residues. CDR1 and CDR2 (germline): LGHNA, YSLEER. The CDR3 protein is CASSPGVRADTQYF. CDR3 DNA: TGCGCCAGCAGCCCGGGGGTCCGGGCAGATACGCAGTATTTT.

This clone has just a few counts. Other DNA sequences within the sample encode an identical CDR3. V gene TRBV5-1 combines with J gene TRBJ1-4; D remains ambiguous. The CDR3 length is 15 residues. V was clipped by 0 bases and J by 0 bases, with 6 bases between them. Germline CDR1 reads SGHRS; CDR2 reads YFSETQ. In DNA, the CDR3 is TGCGCCAGCAGCTTGGGAGCTGCAACTAATGAAAAACTGTTTTTT. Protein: CASSLGAATNEKLFF.

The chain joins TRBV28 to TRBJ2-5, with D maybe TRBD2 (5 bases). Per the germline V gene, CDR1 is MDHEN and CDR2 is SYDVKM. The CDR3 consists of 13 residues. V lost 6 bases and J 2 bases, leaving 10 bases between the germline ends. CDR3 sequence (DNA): TGTGCCAGCAGCCGCGGGCCTCAAGAGACCCAGTACTTC. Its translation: CASSRGPQETQYF.

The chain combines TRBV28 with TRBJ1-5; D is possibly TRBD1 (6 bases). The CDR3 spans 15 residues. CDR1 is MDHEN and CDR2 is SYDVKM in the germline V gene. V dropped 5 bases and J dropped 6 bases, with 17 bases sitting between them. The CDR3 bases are TGTGCCAGCAGTGCCCCAGGGGCTCGGGGTCAGCCCCAGCATTTT. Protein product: CASSAPGARGQPQHF.

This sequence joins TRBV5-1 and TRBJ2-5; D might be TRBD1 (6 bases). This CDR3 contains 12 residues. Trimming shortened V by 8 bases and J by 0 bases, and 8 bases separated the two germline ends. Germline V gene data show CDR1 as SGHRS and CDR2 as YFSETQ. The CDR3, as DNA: TGCGCCAGTCACAGGGACCAAGAGACCCAGTACTTC. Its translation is CASHRDQETQYF. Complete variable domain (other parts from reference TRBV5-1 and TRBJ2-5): KAGVTQTPRYLIKTRGQQVTLSCSPISGHRSVSWYQQTPGQGLQFLFEYFSETQRNKGNFPGRFSGRQFSNSRSEMNVSTLELGDSALYLCASHRDQETQYFGPGTRLLVL.

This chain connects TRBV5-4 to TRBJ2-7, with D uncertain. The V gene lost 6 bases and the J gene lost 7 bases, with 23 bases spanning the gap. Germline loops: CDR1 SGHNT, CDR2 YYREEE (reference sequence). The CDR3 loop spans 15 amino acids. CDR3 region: CASTSSGRGPHEQYV. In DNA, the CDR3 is TGTGCCAGCACCTCGTCGGGTCGAGGCCCACATGAGCAGTACGTC.

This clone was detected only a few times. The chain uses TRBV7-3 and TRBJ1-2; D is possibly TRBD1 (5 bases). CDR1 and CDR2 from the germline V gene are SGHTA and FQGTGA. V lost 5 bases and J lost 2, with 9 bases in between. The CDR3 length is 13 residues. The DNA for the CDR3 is TGTGCCAGCAGCCCCGACAGCAACTATGGCTACACCTTC. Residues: CASSPDSNYGYTF.